This is a list of T cell receptor beta chains from one sample in a study of blood T cells in healthy people across ages. From the 5' RACE reads, TCRdb called clonotypes with MiXCR, one entry per CDR3 protein. The sample holds about 940,000 distinct CDR3 sequences, under 50% seen once. Material for sequencing was blood. The receptor set was obtained from a man aged 25-45 years in good health. The conserved cysteine and the conserved F or W are not part of the CDR3 here.

j_gene: TRBJ1-5
v_gene: TRBV4-1
CDR3aa: ASSRGTSVFNQPQH

j_gene: TRBJ2-3
v_gene: TRBV4-1
CDR3aa: ASSPYRADTQY

j_gene: TRBJ2-2
v_gene: TRBV11-3
CDR3aa: ASSLTGGRDTGELF

j_gene: TRBJ1-5
v_gene: TRBV27
CDR3aa: ASSLENNQPQH

j_gene: TRBJ1-1
v_gene: TRBV6-1
CDR3aa: ASTRTGSKTKNTEAF

j_gene: TRBJ2-5
v_gene: TRBV20-1
CDR3aa: SAEKTGEETQY

j_gene: TRBJ1-2
v_gene: TRBV5-1
CDR3aa: ASSGDRGQGYT

j_gene: TRBJ2-2
v_gene: TRBV28
CDR3aa: ASSLGQGRNGELF

j_gene: TRBJ2-5
v_gene: TRBV7-2
CDR3aa: ASSLKGAGETQY

j_gene: TRBJ1-2
v_gene: TRBV30
CDR3aa: AWSPGHVYT

j_gene: TRBJ2-7
v_gene: TRBV4-1
CDR3aa: ASSHVDGRGSYEQY

j_gene: TRBJ2-7
v_gene: TRBV28
CDR3aa: ASTSSKLLYHEQY

j_gene: TRBJ1-2
v_gene: TRBV2
CDR3aa: ASSEQGHGYT

j_gene: TRBJ2-5
v_gene: TRBV28
CDR3aa: ASSLLGSVEETQY

j_gene: TRBJ2-5
v_gene: TRBV4-1
CDR3aa: ASSQEGSSRQETQY

j_gene: TRBJ2-5
v_gene: TRBV20-1
CDR3aa: SARDRETQY

j_gene: TRBJ2-5
v_gene: TRBV6-6
CDR3aa: ANSYGRDPETQY

j_gene: TRBJ2-1
v_gene: TRBV28
CDR3aa: ASSTGQGYVKF

j_gene: TRBJ2-7
v_gene: TRBV5-1
CDR3aa: ASSYGQSPPEQY

j_gene: .
v_gene: TRBV6-5
CDR3aa: ASSTTDRVETQY

j_gene: TRBJ2-1
v_gene: TRBV30
CDR3aa: AWSVVHNEQF

j_gene: TRBJ2-7
v_gene: TRBV3-1
CDR3aa: ASSQDVSGGRHYEQY

j_gene: TRBJ1-5
v_gene: TRBV2
CDR3aa: ASSEGQYSNQPQH

j_gene: TRBJ1-6
v_gene: TRBV7-2
CDR3aa: ASGQDRYSPLH

j_gene: TRBJ2-7
v_gene: TRBV25-1
CDR3aa: ASGRHYEQY